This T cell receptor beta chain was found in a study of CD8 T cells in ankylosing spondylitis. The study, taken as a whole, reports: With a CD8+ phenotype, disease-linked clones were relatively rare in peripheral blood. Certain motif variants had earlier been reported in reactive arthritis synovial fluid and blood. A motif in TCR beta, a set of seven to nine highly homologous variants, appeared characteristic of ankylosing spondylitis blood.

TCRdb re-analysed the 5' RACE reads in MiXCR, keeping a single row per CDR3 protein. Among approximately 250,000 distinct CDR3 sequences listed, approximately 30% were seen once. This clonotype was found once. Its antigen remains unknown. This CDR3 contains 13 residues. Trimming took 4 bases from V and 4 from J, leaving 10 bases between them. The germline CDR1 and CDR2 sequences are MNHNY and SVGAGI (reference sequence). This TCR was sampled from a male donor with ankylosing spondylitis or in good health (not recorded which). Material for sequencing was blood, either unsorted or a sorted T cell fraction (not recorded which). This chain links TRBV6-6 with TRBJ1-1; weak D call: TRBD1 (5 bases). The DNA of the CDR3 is TGTGCCAGCAGTTCCACAGGATCCACTGAAGCTTTCTTT. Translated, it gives CASSSTGSTEAFF.